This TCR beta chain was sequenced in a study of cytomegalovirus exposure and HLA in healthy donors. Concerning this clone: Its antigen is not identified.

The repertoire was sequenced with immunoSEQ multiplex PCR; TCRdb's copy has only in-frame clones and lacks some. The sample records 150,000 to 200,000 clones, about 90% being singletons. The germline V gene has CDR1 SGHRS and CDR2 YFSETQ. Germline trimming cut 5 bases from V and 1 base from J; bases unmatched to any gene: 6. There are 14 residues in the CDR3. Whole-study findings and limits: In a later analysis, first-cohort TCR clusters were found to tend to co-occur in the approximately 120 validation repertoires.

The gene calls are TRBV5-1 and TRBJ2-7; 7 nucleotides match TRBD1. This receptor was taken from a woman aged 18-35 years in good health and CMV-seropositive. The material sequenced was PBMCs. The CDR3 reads CASRPGQDSYEQYF. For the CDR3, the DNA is TGCGCCAGCAGACCCGGACAGGATTCCTACGAGCAGTACTTC.